These 23 T cell receptor beta chains share one sample of origin, sequenced in a study of CD8 T cells in Susac syndrome. With random hexamers, reverse transcription was performed on about 0.5 to 1 ug of RNA. Using its own MiXCR run on the immunoSEQ multiplex PCR reads, TCRdb lists one record per CDR3 protein. Among about 130,000 distinct CDR3 sequences listed, more than 90% were seen once. Material: CD4+ T cells from PBMCs. The receptors here all came from a human donor in good health.

The rearrangement links TRBV7-2 to TRBJ2-3, with 10 bases identical to TRBD1. Germline CDR1 SGHTA, CDR2 FQGNSA. V gave up 2 bases and J gave up 5 bases; unmatched junction bases: 4. This CDR3 has 15 amino acids. The CDR3 coding sequence is TGTGCCAGCAGCTTAACCGGGACAGGGGAAGATACGCAGTATTTT. It is translated as CASSLTGTGEDTQYF.

The chain recombines TRBV19 with TRBJ2-7; unclear D gene. Between the trimmed V and J ends, which lost 2 bases and 3 bases, there was a span of 8 bases. The CDR3 is 13 amino acids. Germline V lookup: CDR1 LNHDA, CDR2 SQIVND (reference sequence). The CDR3 DNA sequence: TGTGCCAGTAGTATAATTCCGGACTACGAGCAGTACTTC. Translating it yields CASSIIPDYEQYF.

V and J are TRBV7-8 and TRBJ2-1, with TRBD2 identical over 7 bases. CDR1 is SGHVS and CDR2 is FQNEAQ in the germline V gene. Losses at the gene ends were 6 bases for V and 4 bases for J; bases not matched to a gene: 12. CDR3 length equals 16 residues. The CDR3 spells CASRGFRGGEYNEQFF. The CDR3 nucleotides are TGTGCCAGCAGGGGGTTTAGGGGAGGGGAATACAATGAGCAGTTCTTC.

This clonotype was observed a single time. The chain joins TRBV19 to TRBJ2-7; 7 bases are a match to TRBD1. CDR3 length equals 14 residues. J lost 3 bases, V lost 3 bases, and 5 bases had no gene match. CDR1 and CDR2 (germline): LNHDA, SQIVND (reference sequence). The CDR3 reads CASSIGDSYYEQYF. DNA of the CDR3: TGTGCCAGTAGTATTGGGGACAGTTACTACGAGCAGTACTTC.

The V and J genes are TRBV7-9 and TRBJ2-5; the D gene is possibly TRBD2 (6 bases). The V gene's germline CDR1 is SEHNR and CDR2 FQNEAQ (reference sequence). V lost 5 bases and J 1 base, leaving 11 bases between the germline ends. The CDR3 sequence is 14 residues long. For the CDR3, the DNA is TGTGCCAGCAGCCCCCCGGGACTCCAAGAGACCCAGTACTTC. This sequence encodes CASSPPGLQETQYF.

V and J are TRBV30 and TRBJ2-3, with D perhaps matching TRBD1 (6 bases). Germline CDR1 is GTSNPN and CDR2 is SVGIG (reference sequence). The CDR3 spans 15 residues. Trimming stripped 2 bases from V and 3 bases from J, with 15 bases between. In DNA form, the CDR3 reads TGTGCCTGGAGTCCCCTAGTGAGGGGGACAGATACGCAGTATTTT. This translates into CAWSPLVRGTDTQYF.

The chain uses TRBV6-5 and TRBJ2-5; D may be TRBD1 (6 bases). This CDR3 is 13 amino acids long. Between the trimmed V and J ends, which lost 6 bases and 5 bases, there was a span of 13 bases. Germline V gives CDR1 MNHEY, CDR2 SVGAGI. The chain's CDR3 is CASRHRAGETQYF. The CDR3 DNA reads TGTGCCAGCAGGCACAGGGCAGGGGAGACCCAGTACTTC.

CDR3 protein: CATSRDSGGEQYF. The CDR3, as DNA: TGTGCCACCAGCAGAGACTCAGGCGGAGAGCAGTACTTC. V gene TRBV15 combines with J gene TRBJ2-7; D is undetermined. V was shortened by 0 bases and J by 7 bases, with 10 bases between the two germline ends. CDR3 length equals 13 residues. The germline V gene encodes CDR1 LNHNV and CDR2 YYDKDF (reference sequence).

The chain combines TRBV29-1 with TRBJ2-1; TRBD2 aligns across 9 bases. V trimming: 2 bases; J trimming: 1 base; junction bases outside the gene matches: 9. CDR1 and CDR2 (germline): SQVTM, ANQGSEA. The CDR3 contains 17 residues. The CDR3 sequence: CSVERRAGGPSYNEQFF. The CDR3 nucleotides are TGCAGCGTTGAACGGCGGGCGGGAGGGCCGTCCTACAATGAGCAGTTCTTC.

The J gene is TRBJ1-1, the V gene TRBV6-2 or TRBV6-3; D remains unclear. Germline-derived CDR1 and CDR2 are MNHEY and SVGEGT. This CDR3 has 14 amino acids. V was pared by 8 bases and J by 4 bases, with 17 bases between. The CDR3 spells CASLMGPLGTEAFF. The CDR3 DNA follows: TGTGCCAGCCTGATGGGCCCCCTCGGCACTGAAGCTTTCTTT.

CDR3 DNA: TGCAGCGTCCTCTCTAGCGGGAGGTCCCCATTCCCCGGGGATAGTACAGATACGCAGTATTTT. Its translation: CSVLSSGRSPFPGDSTDTQYF. The rearrangement uses TRBV29-1 and TRBJ2-3; 11 bases align to TRBD2. The J segment lost 3 bases and the V segment lost 6 bases, leaving 26 bases of the junction unmatched. CDR3 length equals 21 residues. Per germline, CDR1 SQVTM and CDR2 ANQGSEA.

V usage is TRBV7-9 and J usage is TRBJ2-5; 10 nucleotides match TRBD2. The CDR3 contains 15 residues. Germline CDR1 and CDR2: SEHNR and FQNEAQ (reference sequence). With V trimmed by 2 bases and J by 4 bases, 4 bases remained unmatched. The CDR3 sequence is CASSLTSGVLETQYF. The CDR3 nucleotides read TGTGCCAGCAGCTTAACTAGCGGGGTTCTAGAGACCCAGTACTTC. Together with reference TRBV7-9 and TRBJ2-5, the CDR3 gives the full variable domain: DTGVSQNPRHKITKRGQNVTFRCDPISEHNRLYWYRQTLGQGPEFLTYFQNEAQLEKSRLLSDRFSAERPKGSFSTLEIQRTEQGDSAMYLCASSLTSGVLETQYFGPGTRLLVL.

The rearrangement links TRBV3-1 to TRBJ2-5, with D possibly being TRBD1 (6 bases). The CDR3 contains 16 residues. CDR1 and CDR2 from the germline V gene are LGHDT and YNNKEL (reference sequence). Trimming cost V 4 bases and J 5 bases, with 20 bases left between them. CDR3 DNA sequence: TGTGCCAGCAGCCGACGGGACACGGGACGGTTGGAGACCCAGTACTTC. This encodes CASSRRDTGRLETQYF.

V usage is TRBV3-1 and J usage is TRBJ2-1; TRBD2 matches at 13 bases. Germline V lookup: CDR1 LGHDT, CDR2 YNNKEL (reference sequence). With V trimmed by 3 bases and J by 7 bases, 15 bases remained unmatched. This CDR3 comprises 19 residues. In DNA form, the CDR3 reads TGTGCCAGCAGCCAGGAACTAGCGGGAGGGCCGATCCCGACGAATGAGCAGTTCTTC. Encoded protein: CASSQELAGGPIPTNEQFF.

This chain joins TRBV20-1 and TRBJ2-7; TRBD2 matches 9 bases. CDR3 length: 14 amino acids. Germline V gives CDR1 DFQATT, CDR2 SNEGSKA (reference sequence). J lost 4 bases, V lost 6 bases, and 10 bases had no gene match. CDR3 nucleotide sequence: TGCAGTGCCCCCCGGGCGGGAGGGACGTACGAGCAGTACTTC. Translation: CSAPRAGGTYEQYF.

This clonotype has just one count. The chain combines TRBV6-1 with TRBJ1-1; D might be TRBD1 (5 bases). The V gene lost 7 bases and the J gene lost 6 bases, with 18 bases spanning the gap. The CDR3 extends over 14 amino acids. CDR1 is MNHNS, CDR2 SASEGT, per germline. In DNA form, the CDR3 reads TGTGCCAGCACGTTATCCCAGGGTTGGGCTGAAGCTTTCTTT. It translates to CASTLSQGWAEAFF.

The chain is built from TRBV20-1 and TRBJ2-3; 7 nucleotides align to TRBD2. Germline V CDR1 and CDR2: DFQATT, SNEGSKA (reference sequence). The CDR3 runs 14 residues. J lost 0 bases, V lost 4 bases, and 4 bases had no gene match. This CDR3 is CSAKKAGSTDTQYF. The CDR3 DNA is TGCAGTGCTAAAAAAGCGGGAAGCACAGATACGCAGTATTTT.

The chain joins TRBV20-1 to TRBJ1-1; weak D call: TRBD1 (6 bases). CDR1 DFQATT and CDR2 SNEGSKA come from the germline V gene (reference sequence). V dropped 5 bases and J dropped 1 base, with 11 bases sitting between them. The length of the CDR3 is 13 residues. The CDR3 DNA reads as TGCAGTGCTCTGAGGGGGGGGAACACTGAAGCTTTCTTT. Encoded protein: CSALRGGNTEAFF.

This clonotype was recorded once. The genes are TRBV20-1 and TRBJ2-7, with TRBD1 matching 8 bases. Losses at the gene ends were 4 bases for V and 2 bases for J; bases not matched to a gene: 7. This CDR3 comprises 14 residues. CDR1 DFQATT and CDR2 SNEGSKA come from the germline V gene (reference sequence). The CDR3 loop is CSAIRMDRAYEQYF. CDR3 in DNA: TGCAGTGCTATAAGGATGGACAGGGCCTACGAGCAGTACTTC.

This chain connects TRBV4-3 to TRBJ2-1, with 11 nucleotides matching TRBD2. Losses at the gene ends were 1 base for V and 12 bases for J; bases not matched to a gene: 11. CDR3 length equals 16 residues. Germline V gives CDR1 LGHNA, CDR2 YSLEER. The CDR3 sequence: CASSQGGLAGGLGQFF. In DNA, the CDR3 is TGCGCCAGCAGCCAAGGAGGCCTAGCGGGAGGATTGGGGCAGTTCTTC.

The V call is TRBV11-2, the J call TRBJ2-5; 8 nucleotides align to TRBD2. This CDR3 comprises 15 residues. CDR1 and CDR2 (germline): SGHAT, FQNNGV. Losses at the gene ends were 7 bases for V and 4 bases for J; bases not matched to a gene: 11. CDR3 loop: CASTQIGRAIETQYF. The CDR3 nucleotides are TGTGCCAGCACCCAAATCGGGAGGGCGATAGAGACCCAGTACTTC.

CDR3 in amino acids: CSARWDRNQPQHF. The CDR3 region has the DNA TGCAGTGCTAGATGGGACAGAAATCAGCCCCAGCATTTT. The chain has TRBV20-1 and TRBJ1-5, with TRBD1 matching 7 bases. The CDR3 covers 13 residues. The V segment lost 2 bases and the J segment 4 bases; nucleotides outside the gene matches: 2. Germline assignment: CDR1 DFQATT and CDR2 SNEGSKA (reference sequence).

V and J are TRBV10-2 and TRBJ2-7; tentatively, D is TRBD1 (6 bases). Trimming removed 5 bases from V and 7 bases from J, with 9 bases in between. The germline CDR1 and CDR2 sequences are WSHSY and SAAADI. The CDR3 totals 11 residues. The CDR3 reads CASSSGAEQYF. As DNA, the CDR3 is TGCGCCAGCAGTTCAGGGGCGGAGCAGTACTTC.